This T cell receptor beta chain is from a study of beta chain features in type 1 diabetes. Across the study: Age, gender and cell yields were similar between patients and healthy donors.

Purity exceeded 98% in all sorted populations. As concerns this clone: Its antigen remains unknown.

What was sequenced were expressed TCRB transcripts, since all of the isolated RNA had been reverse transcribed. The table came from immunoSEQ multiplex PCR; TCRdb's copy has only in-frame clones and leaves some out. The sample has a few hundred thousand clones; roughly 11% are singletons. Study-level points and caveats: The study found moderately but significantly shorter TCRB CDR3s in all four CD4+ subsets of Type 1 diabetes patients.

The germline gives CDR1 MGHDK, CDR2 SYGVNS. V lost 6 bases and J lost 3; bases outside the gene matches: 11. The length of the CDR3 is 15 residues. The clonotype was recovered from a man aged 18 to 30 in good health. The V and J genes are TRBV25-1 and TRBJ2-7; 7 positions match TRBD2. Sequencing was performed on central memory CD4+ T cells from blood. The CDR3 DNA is TGTGCCAGCAGGCCCGTGGGGAGCGGGGTCTACGAGCAGTACTTC. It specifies CASRPVGSGVYEQYF.